This TCR beta chain was sequenced during a study of beta chain features in type 1 diabetes. What was sequenced were expressed TCRB transcripts, since all of the isolated RNA had been reverse transcribed. Measured with immunoSEQ multiplex PCR; TCRdb has only the in-frame clones, and not every one. This table holds some 150,000 clones, 10% found once. Findings of the study overall: Healthy donors had naive, central memory and Treg TCRB repertoires that appeared less similar than those seen among patients. Type 1 diabetes patients had moderately but significantly shorter TCRB CDR3s in all four CD4+ subsets. Possible PCR preference for shorter templates applied equally to patients and controls.

Concerning this clone: Its antigen is still unknown.

V was cut by 0 bases and J by 6 bases, with 13 bases left in between. The CDR3 has 15 residues. Germline CDR1 is SGHKS and CDR2 is YYEKEE (reference sequence). This sequence was found in a man aged 18 to 30 in good health. The rearrangement links TRBV5-5 to TRBJ1-5, with a possible D match to TRBD1 (6 bases). The specimen was naive CD4+ T cells from blood. CDR3 nucleotide sequence: TGTGCCAGCAGCTTGGGGCAGGGGTCGAGTCAGCCCCAGCATTTT. As protein: CASSLGQGSSQPQHF.